This T cell receptor beta chain was profiled in a study of shared clonotypes between healthy human individuals. This CDR3 region has 17 residues. V shed 4 bases and J shed 1 base, with 19 bases lying between them. The germline V gene has CDR1 MDHEN and CDR2 SYDVKM. As regards this clone: Its matching antigen is unknown.

The genomic DNA of each subset was split evenly across several immunoSEQ plates. The data were produced by immunoSEQ multiplex PCR, yet TCRdb's version contains in-frame clones alone and is incomplete. The sample has some 2,100,000 clones, 85% to 95% seen once; the top ten hold around 1.7%. Whole-study results and caveats: The study found roughly 5% of naive CD4 clonotypes shared across a handful of donors. Naive subsets usually exceeded memory subsets in estimated richness.

In the naive CD8 group, cells lacked CD45RO and were positively selected for CCR7, so terminally differentiated effector memory CD45RA+ cells were left out. Caucasian adults living in Nashville, Tennessee, provided all samples. Source material: naive CD8+ T cells from PBMCs. The V and J genes are TRBV28 and TRBJ1-2; perhaps TRBD1 as D (5 bases). The source is a young man in good health. Some clones in this sample may be carry-over from other donors' samples. This CDR3 is CASSSIDRGRVNYGYTF. CDR3 nucleotide sequence: TGTGCCAGCAGTTCAATCGATAGGGGCAGGGTTAACTATGGCTACACCTTC.